The clone carrying this T cell receptor beta chain was counted only a few times. Its antigen is not identified. The source of the sample is a study of T cells in localized non-small cell lung cancer. Findings and limits, study-wide: Adjacent uninvolved lung had the highest clonality, suggesting focused antigen responses. Among the top 100 tumor clones, a median about 57 appeared in adjacent lung. Because sequencing included only one region (of the tumor), heterogeneity remains possible.

Repertoires were generated with immunoSEQ multiplex PCR, while TCRdb's copy carries only in-frame clones and drops some. This sample yields more than 2,500 clones, of which around 42% are seen a single time; roughly 9.7% belongs to the top ten. This CDR3 has 13 residues. With 7 bases clipped from V and 14 bases from J, the junction kept 14 bases outside the gene matches. Germline V gives CDR1 MGHDK, CDR2 SYGVNS. The TCR originated in a male donor older than 55 with stage I squamous cell lung carcinoma. The J gene is TRBJ2-1, the V gene TRBV25-1; 7 nucleotides align to TRBD2. The specimen was lung tumor tissue, collected before any cancer treatment. The CDR3 sequence is CASNSIMGGIKFF. CDR3 in DNA: TGTGCCAGCAATTCAATTATGGGGGGGATAAAGTTCTTC.